Listed below are T cell receptor beta chains from one sample, sequenced in a study of CXCR3-negative and CXCR3-positive naive CD8 T cells. TCRdb reprocessed the 5' RACE reads, keeping one entry per CDR3 protein, no DNA. The specimen's table records 95,000 to 100,000 distinct CDR3 sequences. Sequenced: naive CXCR3+ CD8+ T cells from blood. The receptors shown here come from a human donor in good health. Some clones in this sample may be carry-over from other donors' samples. The CDR3 runs from the conserved cysteine through the conserved F or W.

J: TRBJ2-7; V: TRBV4-3; CDR3: CASSQDLRTGGIYEQYF
J: TRBJ2-7; V: TRBV4-3; CDR3: CASSQDRGVYEQYF
J: TRBJ2-7; V: TRBV6-2/TRBV6-3; CDR3: CASSFNYEQYF
J: TRBJ1-2; V: TRBV6-2/TRBV6-3; CDR3: CASSDRGNYGYTF
J: TRBJ2-3; V: TRBV6-5; CDR3: CASNPIFGGDTQYF
J: TRBJ2-5; V: TRBV29-1; CDR3: CSVAGPGGETQYF
J: TRBJ1-1; V: TRBV7-6; CDR3: CASSLTRGGTKAFF
J: TRBJ2-5; V: TRBV7-2; CDR3: CASIHPLGGAETQYF
J: TRBJ1-1; V: TRBV7-6; CDR3: CASSLSGPMNTEAFF
J: TRBJ1-1; V: TRBV27; CDR3: CASRAGHTEAFF
J: TRBJ2-7; V: TRBV9; CDR3: CASSDGGLAPLDEQYF
J: TRBJ2-1; V: TRBV7-2; CDR3: CASSPWDSYNEQFF
J: TRBJ1-5; V: TRBV2; CDR3: CARGGQNNQPQHF
J: TRBJ2-2; V: TRBV28; CDR3: CASSFDWTAPARLESNTGELFF
J: TRBJ1-1; V: TRBV28; CDR3: CASSRLATGLNTEAFF
J: TRBJ2-1; V: TRBV7-9; CDR3: CASSLVGGITYNEQFF
J: TRBJ2-7; V: TRBV20-1; CDR3: CSARQGHEQYF
J: TRBJ2-1; V: TRBV29-1; CDR3: CSVPDVGGRGGEQFF
J: TRBJ1-4; V: TRBV12-3/TRBV12-4; CDR3: CASSQDRRNEKLFF
J: TRBJ2-1; V: TRBV6-5; CDR3: CASSYKGAERGVYNEQFF
J: TRBJ2-1; V: TRBV20-1; CDR3: CSARRAGNYNEQFF
J: TRBJ2-1; V: TRBV2; CDR3: CASSELAGGPYNEQFF